This passage covers 17 T cell receptor beta chains from one sample sequenced in a study of Tregs in tolerant kidney transplant recipients. The method was immunoSEQ multiplex PCR; TCRdb's version includes in-frame clones alone and lacks a portion of them. This repertoire shows 40,000 to 50,000 clones, roughly 90% found once; its top ten account for roughly 16%. Recipients received nonmyeloablative bone marrow transplants from related graft donors, with transient mixed chimerism. Sample: CD8+ T cells from blood (PBMCs), taken 12 months after the transplant. These receptors were collected from a human patient who received a combined kidney and bone marrow transplant. T cells may partly derive from the graft donor.

V usage is TRBV11-3 and J usage is TRBJ1-1; 12 nucleotides line up with TRBD1. The V segment lost 1 base and the J segment 0 bases; nucleotides outside the gene matches: 6. The germline gives CDR1 SGHNT, CDR2 YENEEA. The CDR3 totals 18 residues. The CDR3 sequence: CASSLAPGQGAVNTEAFF. The CDR3 DNA reads as TGTGCCAGCAGCTTAGCCCCGGGACAGGGGGCCGTGAACACTGAAGCTTTCTTT.

This chain uses TRBV19 with TRBJ2-1, with TRBD2 as a possible D gene (5 bases). The CDR3 is 14 residues long. Germline assignment: CDR1 LNHDA and CDR2 SQIVND (reference sequence). V was cut by 5 bases and J by 2 bases, with 10 bases left in between. CDR3 amino acids: CASSPTGTYNEQFF. CDR3 DNA: TGTGCCAGTAGTCCCACGGGGACCTACAATGAGCAGTTCTTC. Full variable domain (remainder filled in from reference TRBV19 and TRBJ2-1): DGGITQSPKYLFRKEGQNVTLSCEQNLNHDAMYWYRQDPGQGLRLIYYSQIVNDFQKGDIAEGYSVSREKKESFPLTVTSAQKNPTAFYLCASSPTGTYNEQFFGPGTRLTVL.

This chain links TRBV29-1 with TRBJ2-1; 9 bases match TRBD2. This CDR3 region has 14 residues. CDR1 SQVTM and CDR2 ANQGSEA come from the germline V gene. With 5 bases clipped from V and 9 bases from J, the junction kept 11 bases outside the gene matches. In DNA, the CDR3 is TGCAGCGTTCTCGGCGTAGCGGGAGTTGGTGAGCAGTTCTTC. It is translated as CSVLGVAGVGEQFF.

This rearrangement joins TRBV13 to TRBJ2-7, with D perhaps TRBD2 (6 bases). With 5 bases removed from V and 1 base from J, the gap between germline ends came to 12 bases. CDR1 and CDR2 from the germline V gene are PRHDT and FYEKMQ (reference sequence). The CDR3 runs 14 residues. The CDR3: CASSLGTPSYEQYF. The CDR3 DNA is TGTGCCAGCAGCCTGGGGACTCCTTCCTACGAGCAGTACTTC.

This chain connects TRBV7-6 to TRBJ2-7; D might be TRBD2 (5 bases). The V end lost 0 bases, the J end lost 2 bases, and 11 bases lay between the germline ends. Germline assignment: CDR1 SGHVS and CDR2 FNYEAQ. The CDR3 is made up of 15 amino acids. The CDR3 coding sequence is TGTGCCAGCAGCTTAGCTCGGGGTAGAACCTACGAGCAGTACTTC. Amino acid sequence: CASSLARGRTYEQYF.

J is TRBJ1-2 and V is TRBV14; 7 positions agree with TRBD1. The junction had 12 bases not matched to a gene; V was cut back by 4 bases and J by 10 bases. The germline V gene has CDR1 SGHDN and CDR2 FVKESK. The CDR3 has 14 residues. CDR3 sequence (DNA): TGTGCCAGCAGCCCCCGACCGGGACAGATATACTACACCTTC. As protein: CASSPRPGQIYYTF. Complete variable domain (other parts from reference TRBV14 and TRBJ1-2): EAGVTQFPSHSVIEKGQTVTLRCDPISGHDNLYWYRRVMGKEIKFLLHFVKESKQDESGMPNNRFLAERTGGTYSTLKVQPAELEDSGVYFCASSPRPGQIYYTFGSGTRLTVV.

The CDR3 DNA reads TGTGCCAGCAGCCAAGAATACGGAGGCACAGATACGCAGTATTTT. Residues: CASSQEYGGTDTQYF. The chain links TRBV4-2 to TRBJ2-3; D gene uncertain. This CDR3 spans 15 amino acids. CDR1 and CDR2 from the germline V gene are LGHNA and YNFKEQ. V shed 0 bases and J shed 1 base, with 8 bases lying between them.

The genes are TRBV11-1 and TRBJ2-1; 8 nucleotides line up with TRBD1. Germline values: CDR1 SGHAT, CDR2 FQDESV (reference sequence). Unmatched junction bases numbered 9, after V lost 6 bases and J lost 5 bases. The CDR3 extends over 15 amino acids. CDR3 loop: CASSLYSTGDNEQFF. Here the CDR3 DNA reads TGTGCCAGCAGTCTTTACTCGACAGGGGACAATGAGCAGTTCTTC.

The CDR3 is CASSQGTGGDEQYF. The CDR3 DNA reads as TGTGCCAGCAGCCAAGGGACAGGGGGGGACGAGCAGTACTTC. V gene TRBV14 combines with J gene TRBJ2-7; the match to TRBD1 covers 10 bases. Germline V gene lookup returns CDR1 SGHDN and CDR2 FVKESK. The CDR3 runs 14 residues. The junction had 2 bases not matched to a gene; V was cut back by 1 base and J by 5 bases.

This chain uses TRBV28 with TRBJ2-5; tentative D call: TRBD1 (6 bases). This CDR3 comprises 14 residues. Germline V lookup: CDR1 MDHEN, CDR2 SYDVKM. Trimming removed 6 bases from V and 4 bases from J, with 15 bases in between. CDR3 nucleotides: TGTGCCAGCAGGACACAGGGTGCGTTAGAGACCCAGTACTTC. It yields the protein CASRTQGALETQYF. Using reference TRBV28 and TRBJ2-5 for the parts outside the CDR3, the full variable domain is DVKVTQSSRYLVKRTGEKVFLECVQDMDHENMFWYRQDPGLGLRLIYFSYDVKMKEKGDIPEGYSVSREKKERFSLILESASTNQTSMYLCASRTQGALETQYFGPGTRLLVL.

The V and J genes are TRBV4-1 and TRBJ2-3; a possible D gene is TRBD2 (5 bases). Trimming took 0 bases from V and 3 from J, leaving 10 bases between them. Germline CDR1 and CDR2: MGHRA and YSYEKL. This CDR3 comprises 15 residues. The CDR3 sequence is CASSQESPGTDTQYF. DNA for the CDR3: TGCGCCAGCAGCCAAGAGTCTCCGGGAACAGATACGCAGTATTTT.

This rearrangement joins TRBV4-1 to TRBJ2-7; 11 bases line up with TRBD1. Germline trimming cut 4 bases from V and 4 bases from J; bases unmatched to any gene: 6. The germline V gene has CDR1 MGHRA and CDR2 YSYEKL. CDR3 size: 15 residues. Written as DNA, the CDR3 is TGCGCCAGCAGCCGAGGACAGGGGGCAATGTACGAGCAGTACTTC. This gives the protein CASSRGQGAMYEQYF.

The V and J genes are TRBV4-3 and TRBJ2-1; D gene uncertain. Germline V gives CDR1 LGHNA, CDR2 YSLEER. This CDR3 is 15 amino acids long. V was pared by 5 bases and J by 2 bases, with 13 bases between. As DNA, the CDR3 is TGCGCCAGCAGCGTAAATGAGAACCCCTACAATGAGCAGTTCTTC. Its protein product is CASSVNENPYNEQFF.

This clone was recorded only once. At one end, the junction sequence differs from germline, possibly due to a read error. The rearrangement links TRBV7-6 to TRBJ2-7; the D gene is possibly TRBD1 (6 bases). The CDR3 loop spans 14 amino acids. The V gene's germline CDR1 is SGHVS and CDR2 FNYEAQ. The CDR3 DNA reads as TGTGCCAGCAGCGGCCGGGACACCTCCTACGAGCAGCACTTC. Its translation: CASSGRDTSYEQHF.

The chain employs TRBV4-1 and TRBJ2-1, with TRBD2 matching over 11 bases. CDR3 length equals 15 residues. Germline V gene data show CDR1 as MGHRA and CDR2 as YSYEKL. V shed 6 bases and J 3 bases; nucleotides not matched to a gene: 4. The CDR3: CASSLLAGDYNEQFF. The CDR3 region has the DNA TGCGCCAGCAGTCTACTAGCGGGGGACTACAATGAGCAGTTCTTC.

This clone was counted between two and nine times. The rearrangement joins TRBV28 to TRBJ1-4, with D unclear. The V gene lost 5 bases and the J gene lost 9 bases, with 19 bases spanning the gap. The germline V gene encodes CDR1 MDHEN and CDR2 SYDVKM. CDR3 length equals 15 residues. The CDR3 DNA follows: TGTGCCAGCAGTCCCCAGCAACACGGAGGTAAAAAACTGTTTTTT. As protein: CASSPQQHGGKKLFF.

This rearrangement joins TRBV13 to TRBJ2-1, with 8 bases fitting TRBD1. Germline values: CDR1 PRHDT, CDR2 FYEKMQ (reference sequence). J lost 7 bases, V lost 4 bases, and 3 bases had no gene match. The CDR3 contains 13 residues. CDR3 coding DNA: TGTGCCAGCAGCTCCGACAGGGGTAATGAGCAGTTCTTC. It yields the protein CASSSDRGNEQFF.